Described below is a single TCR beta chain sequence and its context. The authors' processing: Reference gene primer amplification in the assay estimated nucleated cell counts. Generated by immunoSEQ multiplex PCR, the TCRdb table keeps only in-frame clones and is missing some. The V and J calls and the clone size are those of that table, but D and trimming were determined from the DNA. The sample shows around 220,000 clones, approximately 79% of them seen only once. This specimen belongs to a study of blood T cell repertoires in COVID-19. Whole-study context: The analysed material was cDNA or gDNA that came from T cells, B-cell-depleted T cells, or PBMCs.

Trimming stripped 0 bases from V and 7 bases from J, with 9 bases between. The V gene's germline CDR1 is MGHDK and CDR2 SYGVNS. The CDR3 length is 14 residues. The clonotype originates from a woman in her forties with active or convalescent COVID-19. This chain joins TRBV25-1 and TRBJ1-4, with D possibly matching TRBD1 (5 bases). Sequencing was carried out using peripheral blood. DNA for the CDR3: TGTGCCAGCAGTGAATACCAGGGCTTTGAAAAACTGTTTTTT. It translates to CASSEYQGFEKLFF.